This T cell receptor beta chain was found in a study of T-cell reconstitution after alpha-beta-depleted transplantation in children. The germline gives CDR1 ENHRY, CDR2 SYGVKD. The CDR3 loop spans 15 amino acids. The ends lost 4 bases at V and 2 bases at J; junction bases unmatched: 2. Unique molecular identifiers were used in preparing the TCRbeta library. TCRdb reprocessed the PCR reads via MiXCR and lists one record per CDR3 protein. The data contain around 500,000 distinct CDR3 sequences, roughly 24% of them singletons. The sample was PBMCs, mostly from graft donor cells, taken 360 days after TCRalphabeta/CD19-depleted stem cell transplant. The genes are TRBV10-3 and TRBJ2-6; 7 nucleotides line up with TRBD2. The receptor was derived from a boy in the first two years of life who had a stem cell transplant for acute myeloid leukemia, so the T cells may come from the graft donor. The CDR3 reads CAISVGGTGANVLTF. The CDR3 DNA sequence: TGTGCCATCAGTGTGGGGGGGACTGGGGCCAACGTCCTGACTTTC.